A single sample is the source of the 18 T cell receptor beta chains below, sequenced in a study of blood T cell repertoires in COVID-19. This table comes from immunoSEQ multiplex PCR, and its TCRdb copy is limited to in-frame clones, with some not included. The data contain 150,000 to 200,000 clones, over 80% of them singletons. The specimen sequenced was peripheral blood. These receptors came from a woman in her seventies with acute or convalescent COVID-19.

The gene calls are TRBV6-6 and TRBJ1-1; possibly TRBD1 for D (5 bases). Trimming left V 4 bases short and J 7 bases short, with 10 bases between. Germline V lookup: CDR1 MNHNY, CDR2 SVGAGI (reference sequence). This CDR3 comprises 12 residues. CDR3 residues: CASSLTGDEAFF. Written as DNA, the CDR3 is TGTGCCAGCAGTTTAACGGGGGATGAAGCTTTCTTT.

This chain connects TRBV28 to TRBJ2-7; 10 bases match TRBD2. Per germline, CDR1 MDHEN and CDR2 SYDVKM. The CDR3 sequence is 15 residues long. V gave up 3 bases and J gave up 2 bases; unmatched junction bases: 4. CDR3 nucleotide sequence: TGTGCCAGCAGTTTTTCCCTAGCGGGGGCCTACGAGCAGTACTTC. Its translation: CASSFSLAGAYEQYF.

The CDR3 region is CASSRQGRKASNQPQHF. CDR3 coding DNA: TGCGCCAGCAGTCGGCAGGGAAGAAAAGCAAGCAATCAGCCCCAGCATTTT. The chain is built from TRBV23-1 and TRBJ1-5, with D perhaps TRBD1 (5 bases). TRBV23-1 is known as an ORF, though its function is uncertain. Trimming removed 4 bases at V and 1 base at J, with 17 bases between. This CDR3 region has 17 residues.

The chain is built from TRBV5-1 and TRBJ2-7; D not resolved. Germline CDR1 and CDR2: SGHRS and YFSETQ. There are 11 residues in the CDR3. V was clipped by 0 bases and J by 9 bases, with 7 bases between them. The CDR3: CASSLAGWQYF. CDR3 in DNA: TGCGCCAGCAGCTTGGCCGGTTGGCAGTACTTC.

The chain couples TRBV28 to TRBJ1-2, with D hard to call. V was trimmed by 8 bases and J by 4 bases, leaving 11 bases between them. This CDR3 comprises 12 residues. The germline V gene has CDR1 MDHEN and CDR2 SYDVKM. This chain's CDR3 is CASAGRTYGYTF. DNA of the CDR3: TGTGCCAGCGCGGGGAGGACCTATGGCTACACCTTC.

The rearrangement joins TRBV5-1 to TRBJ2-5; tentatively, D is TRBD1 (6 bases). Trimming pared 4 bases from V and 5 bases from J, leaving 15 bases between. CDR3 length equals 14 residues. Germline V gene data show CDR1 as SGHRS and CDR2 as YFSETQ. The CDR3 spells CASSHGQPEETQYF. The CDR3 nucleotides read TGCGCCAGCAGCCACGGACAGCCGGAGGAGACCCAGTACTTC.

This sequence joins TRBV19 and TRBJ2-7; 7 bases fit TRBD1. The CDR3 runs 14 residues. Germline assignment: CDR1 LNHDA and CDR2 SQIVND (reference sequence). V dropped 4 bases and J dropped 2; count of bases not matched to a gene: 5. CDR3 nucleotide sequence: TGTGCCAGTAGTACCGGGACAGTGCCCTACGAGCAGTACTTC. It specifies CASSTGTVPYEQYF.

This chain links TRBV27 with TRBJ1-6; maybe TRBD1 (6 bases). V lost 6 bases and J 7 bases, leaving 25 bases between the germline ends. Per germline, CDR1 MNHEY and CDR2 SMNVEV (reference sequence). This CDR3 comprises 18 residues. The CDR3 coding sequence is TGTGCCAGCAGACGATCGACCGCAGGGGTCGCCTTGAATTCACCCCTCCACTTT. It yields the protein CASRRSTAGVALNSPLHF.

The rearrangement links TRBV11-2 to TRBJ2-1; D remains unclear. Germline V CDR1 and CDR2: SGHAT, FQNNGV. The CDR3 runs to 15 residues. The V end was cut by 1 base, the J end by 12 bases, with 19 bases between. CDR3 amino acids: CASSLVSHSAWVQFF. CDR3 nucleotide sequence: TGTGCCAGCAGCTTAGTGAGTCACTCAGCGTGGGTGCAGTTCTTC. Looking up the rest from reference TRBV11-2 and TRBJ2-1 gives the full variable domain: EAGVAQSPRYKIIEKRQSVAFWCNPISGHATLYWYQQILGQGPKLLIQFQNNGVVDDSQLPKDRFSAERLKGVDSTLKIQPAKLEDSAVYLCASSLVSHSAWVQFFGPGTRLTVL.

The V call is TRBV19, the J call TRBJ2-2; D gene ambiguous. The germline gives CDR1 LNHDA, CDR2 SQIVND (reference sequence). CDR3 length: 15 residues. Between the trimmed V and J ends, which lost 1 base and 4 bases, there was a span of 10 bases. The CDR3 region has the DNA TGTGCCAGTAGTATAGGGCGGCACACCACCGGGGAGCTGTTTTTT. This translates into CASSIGRHTTGELFF.

The genes are TRBV19 and TRBJ1-4; TRBD1 matches at 9 bases. After removal of 6 bases from V and 5 bases from J, the junction contained 7 bases not matched to a gene. The CDR3 is made up of 15 amino acids. The germline CDR1 and CDR2 sequences are LNHDA and SQIVND (reference sequence). The CDR3 spells CASSPRDRENEKLFF. For the CDR3, the DNA is TGTGCCAGTAGCCCCCGGGACAGGGAGAATGAAAAACTGTTTTTT.

The chain has TRBV2 and TRBJ2-5; 13 bases are shared with TRBD2. Per germline, CDR1 SNHLY and CDR2 FYNNEI. The CDR3 totals 16 residues. Trimming at V came to 8 bases and at J to 2 bases, leaving 8 bases not matched to a gene. The CDR3 spells CASDFELAGGQETQYF. The DNA of the CDR3 is TGTGCCAGCGACTTTGAACTAGCGGGGGGGCAAGAGACCCAGTACTTC.

This chain joins TRBV5-4 and TRBJ2-4, with TRBD2 identical over 14 bases. This CDR3 is built from 14 residues. Germline-derived CDR1 and CDR2 are SGHNT and YYREEE (reference sequence). V shed 6 bases, J shed 14 bases, and the junction held 10 bases outside the gene matches. Here the CDR3 DNA reads TGTGCCAGCACCCCGGGACTAGCGGGAGATAAGGAGTACTTC. Protein product: CASTPGLAGDKEYF.

The gene calls are TRBV7-2 and TRBJ2-2; D is ambiguous. V gave up 5 bases and J gave up 2 bases, with 3 bases separating them. Germline assignment: CDR1 SGHTA and CDR2 FQGNSA. The CDR3 has 12 residues. This CDR3 reads CASSHNTGELFF. CDR3 sequence (DNA): TGTGCCAGCAGCCATAACACCGGGGAGCTGTTTTTT.

This chain uses TRBV7-8 with TRBJ2-4; 13 nucleotides line up with TRBD2. The CDR3 totals 17 residues. Germline V lookup: CDR1 SGHVS, CDR2 FQNEAQ. Trimming removed 5 bases from V and 6 bases from J; junction bases left unmatched: 10. CDR3 in amino acids: CASSPQRTSGGGNIQYF. CDR3 nucleotide sequence: TGTGCCAGCAGCCCTCAACGGACTAGCGGGGGCGGAAACATTCAGTACTTC.

The chain links TRBV5-1 to TRBJ2-1, with 8 bases aligning to TRBD2. This CDR3 contains 17 residues. V was clipped by 0 bases and J by 8 bases; unmatched bases: 13. Germline V gives CDR1 SGHRS, CDR2 YFSETQ. The CDR3 region has the DNA TGCGCCAGCAGCTTGGAGGGTAGACTAGCGACTGGGGATGAGCAGTTCTTC. Its translation is CASSLEGRLATGDEQFF.

The chain employs TRBV5-1 and TRBJ1-2; D is uncertain. The CDR3 extends over 13 amino acids. The germline V gene encodes CDR1 SGHRS and CDR2 YFSETQ. Trimming cost V 1 base and J 6 bases, with 10 bases left between them. This chain's CDR3 is CASSLTGDNGYTF. CDR3 DNA: TGCGCCAGCAGCTTGACTGGTGACAATGGCTACACCTTC.

V and J are TRBV18 and TRBJ1-4; 8 bases match TRBD1. J gave up 3 bases and V 3 bases, and 0 bases lay outside the gene matches. The V gene's germline CDR1 is KGHSH and CDR2 LQKENI. There are 14 residues in the CDR3. CDR3 nucleotides: TGTGCCAGCTCACCGGACAGGGCTAATGAAAAACTGTTTTTT. This translates into CASSPDRANEKLFF.